The rows below give T cell receptor beta chains drawn from one sample of a study of T cells in Graves' hyperthyroidism and ophthalmopathy. In TCRdb, the multiplex PCR reads were re-called with MiXCR into one record per CDR3 protein. The sample contains some 92,000 distinct CDR3 sequences, roughly 40% of which appear only once. The source material was peripheral blood or thyroid tissue (not recorded which). The receptor source for this set is a woman aged 25 to 39 with Graves' hyperthyroidism. The CDR3 runs from the conserved cysteine through the conserved F or W. A D gene is named only where the DNA matches it firmly. A clone size is listed for some rows: how often the clone was seen (once, few, many), or a class if it is expanded.

v_gene	d_gene	abundance	j_gene	CDR3nt	CDR3aa
TRBV25-1	.	many	TRBJ2-2	TGTGCCAGCAGTGAAACCGGGGCGGGCACCGGGGAGCTGTTTTTT	CASSETGAGTGELFF
TRBV6-6	.	many	TRBJ1-3	TGTGCCAGCAGTTACGCAGGGGTTGGAGGAAACACCATATATTTT	CASSYAGVGGNTIYF
TRBV20-1	TRBD2	.	TRBJ2-5	TGCAGTGCGACCGGACTAGCGGGACCAGAGACCCAGTACTTC	CSATGLAGPETQYF
TRBV10-3	TRBD2	.	TRBJ2-5	TGTGCCATCAGTGAGACTAGCGGGAGAGGTGAGACCCAGTACTTC	CAISETSGRGETQYF
TRBV28	.	few	TRBJ1-2	TGTGCCAGCAGGTTTCCACTCTTCGGCATAGGTGGCTACACCTTC	CASRFPLFGIGGYTF
TRBV27	TRBD1	many	TRBJ1-5	TGTGCCAGCAGTCCCAGGGGGCGAGGATATCAGCCCCAGCATTTT	CASSPRGRGYQPQHF
TRBV7-9	.	.	TRBJ2-3	TGTGCCAGCAGCTTATTGACAGATACGCGGTATTTT	CASSLLTDTRYF
TRBV19	.	many	TRBJ1-5	TGTGCCGGCGCTAGGACCTTCGACAATCAGCCCCAGCATTTT	CAGARTFDNQPQHF
TRBV7-3	.	many	TRBJ1-1	TGTGCCAGCAGCTCAAGTGGGGGGAATACTGAAGCTTTCTTT	CASSSSGGNTEAFF
TRBV13	TRBD2	many	TRBJ2-2	TGTGCCAGCAGCTCTCTAGCGGGAGTGGACCCCGGGGAGCTGTTTTTT	CASSSLAGVDPGELFF
TRBV5-8	TRBD1	many	TRBJ1-1	TGTGCCAGCAGCTTTGACAGGGGCACTGAAGCTTTCTTT	CASSFDRGTEAFF
TRBV11-2	TRBD2	once	TRBJ2-7	TGCGCCAGCAGCTACTGGACTAGCGGGAGCTCCTACGAGCAGTACTTC	CASSYWTSGSSYEQYF
TRBV7-9	.	many	TRBJ2-3	TGTGCCAGCACCTTAGGTCCAGGGGCCACAGATACGCAGTATTTT	CASTLGPGATDTQYF
TRBV10-1	.	.	TRBJ1-2	TGCGCCAGCAGTGAGGACACCGCAAGGGGCTACACCTTC	CASSEDTARGYTF
TRBV19	TRBD1	many	TRBJ1-2	TGTGCCAGTAGTCACCGGACAGGGACGAAGTATGGCTACACCTTC	CASSHRTGTKYGYTF
TRBV2	.	many	TRBJ1-5	TGTGCCAGCAGTGACGTGGATAGCAATCAGCCCCAGCATTTT	CASSDVDSNQPQHF
TRBV12-3/TRBV12-4	.	.	TRBJ1-2	TGTGCCAGCAGCTTGGGGCAGGCGGGTGGCTACAGCTTC	CASSLGQAGGYSF